This T cell receptor beta chain was obtained from a study of blood T cells in healthy people across ages. This CDR3 has 14 residues. Germline V gene data show CDR1 as MNHNY and CDR2 as SVGAGI (reference sequence). With V trimmed by 6 bases and J by 3 bases, 6 bases remained unmatched. This clonotype has a single count. Antigen specificity is unknown. Study-level findings and limits: Older age went with lower TCR beta diversity per million T cells, in a roughly linear way. Both higher diversity and more naive CD4+ cells marked long-lived donors when set against aged donors.

A second PCR of roughly 7 to 11 cycles used a sample-barcoded 5' primer and a J-beta primer mix. A template-switch adaptor that had 12 random nucleotides put a tag on each cDNA molecule. TCRdb called the 5' RACE reads again in MiXCR, with one record for every CDR3 protein. The table has 700,000 to 900,000 distinct CDR3 sequences, approximately 55% seen once. The TCR was taken from an elderly man in good health. Source material: blood. The chain carries TRBV6-6 and TRBJ2-3; the match to TRBD1 covers 7 bases. The CDR3 protein is CASRPRQGTDTQYF. For the CDR3, the DNA is TGTGCCAGCAGGCCCCGACAGGGAACAGATACGCAGTATTTT.